What follows describes a single T cell receptor beta chain. V lost 5 bases to trimming and J lost 0 bases, with 18 bases between them. CDR3 length: 16 amino acids. Germline lookup yields CDR1 SGHRS and CDR2 YFSETQ. Data came from immunoSEQ multiplex PCR; TCRdb stores just in-frame clones and leaves some out. This table has fewer than 450,000 clones, 90% appearing once. This record belongs to a study of blood T cell repertoires in COVID-19. About the research overall: Nucleic acid was either cDNA or gDNA, and it came from T cells, B-cell-depleted T cells, or PBMCs.

Categorization into cohorts depended on clinical history that participants reported. Two negative PCRs, clearance, or symptom resolution characterized the recovered Cohort 3 donors. This rearrangement joins TRBV5-1 to TRBJ2-7, with D perhaps matching TRBD1 (6 bases). Source material: PBMCs or T cells enriched from blood (not recorded which). This clonotype originated in a man in his late teens or twenties who had recovered from COVID-19. The CDR3 here is CASRGLGAGNSYEQYF. CDR3 bases: TGCGCCAGCAGGGGTCTGGGGGCAGGAAACTCCTACGAGCAGTACTTC.